Below are 20 T cell receptor beta chains sequenced from a single sample in a study of CD8+ T cells in alopecia areata. Extracted RNA was reverse transcribed, and the resulting cDNA served as sequencing template. The method was immunoSEQ multiplex PCR; TCRdb's version includes in-frame clones alone and lacks a portion of them. The sample includes 150,000 or so clones, around 50% of them seen just once. The specimen was CD4+ T cells sorted from blood, collected at week 0. The receptors were gathered from a human donor with alopecia areata.

The V gene is TRBV5-1, the J gene TRBJ2-7; D is undetermined. The germline CDR1 and CDR2 sequences are SGHRS and YFSETQ. This CDR3 comprises 15 residues. The V and J ends lost 4 bases and 0 bases respectively, with 14 bases between them. DNA of the CDR3: TGCGCCAGCAGCCCATCGACCGCCAGCTCCTACGAGCAGTACTTC. Residues: CASSPSTASSYEQYF.

The rearrangement uses TRBV15 and TRBJ2-6; D could derive from TRBD1 or TRBD2 (5 bases each). Germline CDR1 reads LNHNV; CDR2 reads YYDKDF (reference sequence). The CDR3 is 15 residues long. The V gene lost 3 bases and the J gene lost 2 bases, with 8 bases spanning the gap. The CDR3 loop reads CATSSMGAGANVLTF. Written as DNA, the CDR3 is TGTGCCACCAGCAGCATGGGGGCTGGGGCCAACGTCCTGACTTTC.

The sample holds one count of this clone. The rearrangement links TRBV6-5 to TRBJ2-5, with D perhaps given as TRBD1 or TRBD2 (5 bases each). Germline CDR1 and CDR2: MNHEY and SVGAGI. The CDR3 contains 16 residues. V dropped 0 bases and J dropped 5 bases, with 16 bases sitting between them. CDR3 region: CASSYSGGAEGETQYF. In DNA, the CDR3 is TGTGCCAGCAGTTACTCTGGCGGAGCCGAGGGGGAGACCCAGTACTTC.

This chain links TRBV5-6 with TRBJ1-2; perhaps TRBD1 as D (6 bases). The germline V gene encodes CDR1 SGHDT and CDR2 YYEEEE. This CDR3 region has 13 residues. V was cut by 0 bases and J by 8 bases, with 11 bases left in between. The CDR3 here is CASSLVQRGGYTF. CDR3 DNA: TGTGCCAGCAGCTTGGTCCAGAGGGGGGGCTACACCTTC.

This rearrangement joins TRBV30 to TRBJ2-7; D is uncertain. V was pared by 2 bases and J by 3 bases, with 14 bases between. Germline V gene data show CDR1 as GTSNPN and CDR2 as SVGIG (reference sequence). The CDR3 consists of 14 residues. CDR3 protein: CAWSPVSLIYEQYF. The CDR3 nucleotides read TGTGCCTGGAGTCCCGTGAGCCTCATCTACGAGCAGTACTTC.

J is TRBJ1-1 and V is TRBV11-3; TRBD1 matches 11 bases. The J segment lost 5 bases and the V segment lost 5 bases, leaving 4 bases of the junction unmatched. CDR3 length: 14 residues. Germline V gives CDR1 SGHNT, CDR2 YENEEA. CDR3 nucleotide sequence: TGTGCCAGCAGCACGGGACAGGGGGTTACTGAAGCTTTCTTT. Amino acid sequence: CASSTGQGVTEAFF.

This clone was counted between two and nine times. V is TRBV5-1 and J is TRBJ2-2; D is ambiguous. Trimming removed 6 bases at V and 5 bases at J, with 17 bases between. The length of the CDR3 is 15 residues. Per germline, CDR1 SGHRS and CDR2 YFSETQ. In DNA, the CDR3 is TGCGCCAGCAACACGTATCTCGGAGCGACCGGGGAGCTGTTTTTT. Residues: CASNTYLGATGELFF.

V gene TRBV2 combines with J gene TRBJ2-5; D is uncertain. V dropped 4 bases and J dropped 5 bases, with 5 bases sitting between them. CDR1 and CDR2 (germline): SNHLY, FYNNEI. The CDR3 runs to 11 residues. CDR3 nucleotides: TGTGCCAGCAGTGTAAGGGAGACCCAGTACTTC. Its translation: CASSVRETQYF.

Here the CDR3 DNA reads TGTGCCAGCAGTGAAGAGGGTTTGGGGATCTGGAAAGCTTTCTTT. Translating gives CASSEEGLGIWKAFF. The rearrangement uses TRBV6-1 and TRBJ1-1; D is ambiguous. The CDR3 loop spans 15 amino acids. Trimming pared 1 base from V and 9 bases from J, leaving 18 bases between. Germline V CDR1 and CDR2: MNHNS, SASEGT.

In its sample, this clone was seen a few times. The chain joins TRBV7-9 to TRBJ1-1; no definite D call. V lost 5 bases, J lost 0 bases, and 10 bases lay in between. This CDR3 spans 14 amino acids. CDR1 is SEHNR, CDR2 FQNEAQ, per germline (reference sequence). CDR3 in amino acids: CASSLRQMNTEAFF. In nucleotides, the CDR3 is TGTGCCAGCAGCCTCAGGCAGATGAACACTGAAGCTTTCTTT.

The genes are TRBV27 and TRBJ1-2; the match to TRBD1 covers 11 bases. The CDR3 is 15 residues long. Germline CDR1 reads MNHEY; CDR2 reads SMNVEV (reference sequence). V dropped 5 bases and J dropped 4; count of bases not matched to a gene: 6. The CDR3 sequence is CASSQRTGGAYGYTF. The CDR3 bases are TGTGCCAGCAGTCAGAGGACAGGGGGCGCCTATGGCTACACCTTC.

A few counts support this clone. J is TRBJ1-5 and V is TRBV30, with unresolved D. Germline lookup yields CDR1 GTSNPN and CDR2 SVGIG (reference sequence). V lost 0 bases, J lost 4 bases, and 7 bases lay in between. This CDR3 region has 13 residues. CDR3 sequence (DNA): TGTGCCTGGAGTGTCGACGGTAATCAGCCCCAGCATTTT. It specifies CAWSVDGNQPQHF.

CDR3 sequence reads: CRAAKNTEAFF. In DNA, the CDR3 is TGCAGAGCGGCCAAGAACACTGAAGCTTTCTTT. The chain links TRBV20-1 to TRBJ1-1; D unclear. The CDR3 length is 11 residues. Germline V gene lookup returns CDR1 DFQATT and CDR2 SNEGSKA (reference sequence).

The J gene is TRBJ2-1, the V gene TRBV5-1, with 9 bases fitting TRBD2. V lost 0 bases, J lost 9 bases, and 4 bases stayed unmatched. There are 14 residues in the CDR3. Germline V gene sequence: CDR1 SGHRS, CDR2 YFSETQ. This CDR3 reads CASSLGTSDVEQFF. In nucleotides, the CDR3 is TGCGCCAGCAGCTTGGGGACTAGCGACGTTGAGCAGTTCTTC. The entire variable domain, with the rest obtained from reference TRBV5-1 and TRBJ2-1, is as follows: KAGVTQTPRYLIKTRGQQVTLSCSPISGHRSVSWYQQTPGQGLQFLFEYFSETQRNKGNFPGRFSGRQFSNSRSEMNVSTLELGDSALYLCASSLGTSDVEQFFGPGTRLTVL.

This chain uses TRBV4-2 with TRBJ1-2, with a weak D call TRBD1 (6 bases). Trimming removed 0 bases at V and 6 bases at J, with 11 bases between. This CDR3 comprises 14 residues. Germline CDR1 and CDR2: LGHNA and YNFKEQ. The CDR3 protein is CASSQDVQGNGYTF. The CDR3 DNA reads TGTGCCAGCAGCCAAGATGTCCAGGGGAATGGCTACACCTTC.

This chain connects TRBV7-2 to TRBJ2-1, with TRBD1 as a possible D gene (6 bases). Germline values: CDR1 SGHTA, CDR2 FQGNSA. Trimming removed 5 bases from V and 6 bases from J, with 14 bases in between. This CDR3 is 14 amino acids long. Here the CDR3 reads CASSLGFRGNEQFF. The CDR3 coding sequence is TGTGCCAGCAGCCTGGGATTCAGGGGCAATGAGCAGTTCTTC.

This clone occurred a few times. J is TRBJ2-3 and V is TRBV5-1; 10 nucleotides match TRBD2. This CDR3 has 16 amino acids. V shed 1 base, J shed 4 bases, and the junction held 6 bases outside the gene matches. The germline V gene encodes CDR1 SGHRS and CDR2 YFSETQ. Here the CDR3 reads CASSLLAGEASDTQYF. CDR3 DNA: TGCGCCAGCAGCTTGCTAGCGGGGGAAGCCTCAGATACGCAGTATTTT.

This clone has only one observation. The chain is built from TRBV4-3 and TRBJ2-2; no clear D gene. CDR1 and CDR2 (germline): LGHNA, YSLEER. The CDR3 is 18 amino acids. Trimming shortened V by 4 bases and J by 0 bases, and 18 bases separated the two germline ends. This CDR3 is CASSPANRANSNTGELFF. CDR3 bases: TGCGCCAGCAGCCCAGCCAACCGCGCCAACTCGAACACCGGGGAGCTGTTTTTT.

The V gene is TRBV20-1, the J gene TRBJ2-7; D unclear. This CDR3 has 11 amino acids. Germline V gives CDR1 DFQATT, CDR2 SNEGSKA (reference sequence). Trimming took off 6 bases at V and 6 bases at J, with 12 bases between the two ends. The DNA of the CDR3 is TGCAGTGCCCCCCGAAGGAGCGAGCAGTACTTC. This codes for CSAPRRSEQYF.

The chain joins TRBV9 to TRBJ1-1; no firm D call. The length of the CDR3 is 13 residues. From germline, CDR1 is SGDLS and CDR2 YYNGEE. Deletions cut 4 bases from V and 3 bases from J, with 10 bases between. This CDR3 reads CASSFGGDTEAFF. The CDR3 region has the DNA TGTGCCAGCAGCTTTGGCGGGGACACTGAAGCTTTCTTT.